This record covers a single T cell receptor (beta chain). What it binds is unknown. The CDR3 consists of 17 residues. Unmatched junction bases numbered 12, after V lost 4 bases and J lost 4 bases. The germline V gene encodes CDR1 LNHDA and CDR2 SQIVND (reference sequence). TCRdb's table, derived via immunoSEQ multiplex PCR, lists solely in-frame clones and lacks some. The table lists approximately 150,000 clones, about 91% of them singletons. The data derive from a study of T cell responses to AZD1222 COVID-19 vaccine. Notes on the study in general: Donors, mostly white British, included more females; clonal diversity was possibly underestimated. Increased Spike-specific TCR breadth and depth were observed after two AZD1222 doses.

The rearrangement uses TRBV19 and TRBJ2-2; TRBD2 matches at 7 bases. The sequencing here drew on peripheral blood, taken 28 days after the second AZD1222 dose. This TCR came from an adult who received the AZD1222 COVID-19 vaccine. CDR3 bases: TGTGCCAGTAGTACTCCGCCTTTGGGGGGGGGCACCGGGGAGCTGTTTTTT. Its translation: CASSTPPLGGGTGELFF.